The 15 T cell receptor beta chains below were found in one sample sequenced in a study of T-cell memory formation after mild COVID-19. TCRdb re-derived calls from the 5' RACE reads in MiXCR, one entry per CDR3 protein. The sample lists approximately 450,000 distinct CDR3 sequences, roughly 18% occurring once. Sequencing was done on a sample of PBMCs or a T cell subset sorted from them (not recorded which). These receptors were taken from an adult woman who had mild COVID-19 (a few samples of this study predate the infection). Cell type and time point are not known.

In this sample, this clonotype turned up once. The V gene is TRBV6-1, the J gene TRBJ2-3; possibly TRBD1 or TRBD2 for D (6 bases each). The CDR3 extends over 14 amino acids. Trimming removed 8 bases from V and 1 base from J, with 13 bases in between. Germline V gene data show CDR1 as MNHNS and CDR2 as SASEGT. The CDR3 DNA reads as TGTGCCAGCGAGGCAGGGGAGGGCACAGATACGCAGTATTTT. This gives the protein CASEAGEGTDTQYF.

This clonotype was seen repeatedly, ten times or more. The chain couples TRBV7-8 to TRBJ1-5, with TRBD1 as a possible D gene (6 bases). This CDR3 region has 13 residues. CDR1 and CDR2 (germline): SGHVS, FQNEAQ. V was trimmed by 1 base and J by 10 bases, leaving 11 bases between them. As DNA, the CDR3 is TGTGCCAGCAGCTTAGGAGCAGGGGTACCCCAGCATTTT. Protein: CASSLGAGVPQHF. The whole variable domain, filled in from reference TRBV7-8 and TRBJ1-5, reads GAGVSQSPRYKVAKRGQDVALRCDPISGHVSLFWYQQALGQGPEFLTYFQNEAQLDKSGLPSDRFFAERPEGSVSTLKIQRTQQEDSAVYLCASSLGAGVPQHFGDGTRLSIL.

The chain recombines TRBV20-1 with TRBJ1-1, with a possible D match to TRBD1 (6 bases). This CDR3 region has 13 residues. In germline, CDR1 is DFQATT, CDR2 SNEGSKA (reference sequence). V was clipped by 2 bases and J by 3 bases, with 10 bases between them. CDR3 protein: CSARTGWDTEAFF. CDR3 coding DNA: TGCAGTGCTAGAACAGGGTGGGACACTGAAGCTTTCTTT.

V and J are TRBV5-5 and TRBJ1-4; TRBD1 might be the D (5 bases). The V gene lost 0 bases and the J gene lost 2 bases, with 8 bases spanning the gap. The germline V gene encodes CDR1 SGHKS and CDR2 YYEKEE (reference sequence). CDR3 length: 15 residues. The CDR3 DNA follows: TGTGCCAGCAGCTTGGAGGGGTCGACTAATGAAAAACTGTTTTTT. It codes for CASSLEGSTNEKLFF.

This clonotype was counted a few times. V and J are TRBV7-9 and TRBJ2-7; perhaps TRBD2 as D (5 bases). The germline V gene has CDR1 SEHNR and CDR2 FQNEAQ (reference sequence). Trimming pared 2 bases from V and 0 bases from J, leaving 14 bases between. This CDR3 is 16 amino acids long. The DNA of the CDR3 is TGTGCCAGCAGCTTATTTTCAGCGGCGAGCTCCTACGAGCAGTACTTC. It yields the protein CASSLFSAASSYEQYF.

V is TRBV12-3 or TRBV12-4 and J is TRBJ2-5; TRBD1 matches 8 bases. V lost 5 bases to trimming and J lost 7 bases; unmatched junction nucleotides: 12. This CDR3 has 15 amino acids. Written as DNA, the CDR3 is TGTGCCAGCAGTGGGGGCGGGACAGGCGAAGGGACCCAGTACTTC. Protein sequence: CASSGGGTGEGTQYF.

This chain joins TRBV11-2 and TRBJ2-1; D is possibly TRBD1 (6 bases). The CDR3 runs 14 residues. Trimming took 3 bases from V and 6 from J, leaving 12 bases between them. Germline V gene lookup returns CDR1 SGHAT and CDR2 FQNNGV. CDR3: CASSFTRGINEQFF. CDR3 DNA sequence: TGTGCCAGCAGCTTTACCAGGGGTATCAATGAGCAGTTCTTC.

This clonotype was detected only a few times. The gene calls are TRBV7-8 and TRBJ1-2, with 7 bases fitting TRBD1. Germline V lookup: CDR1 SGHVS, CDR2 FQNEAQ. J lost 4 bases, V lost 5 bases, and 7 bases had no gene match. The CDR3 runs 14 residues. CDR3: CASSHRDSLYGYTF. CDR3 bases: TGTGCCAGCAGCCACAGGGACAGCCTCTATGGCTACACCTTC.

This clonotype was recorded at least ten times. The V and J genes are TRBV7-9 and TRBJ2-1; 10 positions match TRBD1. The CDR3 contains 17 residues. CDR1 SEHNR and CDR2 FQNEAQ come from the germline V gene (reference sequence). The V and J ends lost 3 bases and 4 bases, in that order; junction bases with no gene match: 9. Written as DNA, the CDR3 is TGTGCCAGCAGCTTTATATTCCGGGACAGGGGTTACAATGAGCAGTTCTTC. It is translated as CASSFIFRDRGYNEQFF.

The sample holds a few counts of this clonotype. The genes are TRBV2 and TRBJ2-5; TRBD2 matches 7 bases. In germline, CDR1 is SNHLY, CDR2 FYNNEI. J gave up 4 bases and V 6 bases, and 14 bases lay outside the gene matches. This CDR3 spans 16 amino acids. CDR3 amino acids: CASSAMGGSQRETQYF. CDR3 in DNA: TGTGCCAGCAGCGCAATGGGCGGGAGTCAGAGAGAGACCCAGTACTTC.

In its sample, this clonotype was seen a few times. The CDR3 loop is CSVSGTELYEQYF. For the CDR3, the DNA is TGCAGCGTTTCCGGGACAGAACTCTACGAGCAGTACTTC. The rearrangement links TRBV29-1 to TRBJ2-7; TRBD1 aligns across 7 bases. The germline gives CDR1 SQVTM, CDR2 ANQGSEA. The CDR3 totals 13 residues. V trimming: 5 bases; J trimming: 3 bases; junction bases outside the gene matches: 7.

The sample holds a few counts of this clonotype. The chain recombines TRBV5-1 with TRBJ2-5, with 10 positions matching TRBD1. This CDR3 contains 15 residues. The V and J ends lost 3 bases and 2 bases, in that order; junction bases with no gene match: 4. The germline CDR1 and CDR2 sequences are SGHRS and YFSETQ. CDR3 loop: CASSWGTGVQETQYF. CDR3 DNA: TGCGCCAGCAGCTGGGGGACAGGGGTACAAGAGACCCAGTACTTC.

This clonotype was seen repeatedly, ten times or more. The rearrangement uses TRBV11-2 and TRBJ2-3; D is undetermined. Trimming shortened V by 1 base and J by 4 bases, and 12 bases separated the two germline ends. Germline lookup yields CDR1 SGHAT and CDR2 FQNNGV. The CDR3 totals 15 residues. As DNA, the CDR3 is TGTGCCAGCAGCTTAGTCGGGCTAGGACCAGATACGCAGTATTTT. Translating gives CASSLVGLGPDTQYF.

A few counts support this clonotype. This chain uses TRBV5-1 with TRBJ2-7, with 7 bases identical to TRBD2. V was clipped by 0 bases and J by 3 bases; unmatched bases: 6. Per the germline V gene, CDR1 is SGHRS and CDR2 is YFSETQ. This CDR3 has 15 amino acids. CDR3 sequence reads: CASSLATGGHYEQYF. CDR3 DNA sequence: TGCGCCAGCAGCTTGGCCACGGGAGGCCACTACGAGCAGTACTTC.

This chain joins TRBV18 and TRBJ2-2; TRBD2 matches 7 bases. Germline CDR1 and CDR2: KGHSH and LQKENI. V gave up 1 base and J gave up 4 bases; unmatched junction bases: 6. The CDR3 consists of 16 residues. CDR3 nucleotides: TGTGCCAGCTCACCACTCCTAGCGGCCAGCACCGGGGAGCTGTTTTTT. This sequence encodes CASSPLLAASTGELFF. Drawing the rest from reference TRBV18 and TRBJ2-2, the complete variable domain is NAGVMQNPRHLVRRRGQEARLRCSPMKGHSHVYWYRQLPEEGLKFMVYLQKENIIDESGMPKERFSAEFPKEGPSILRIQQVVRGDSAAYFCASSPLLAASTGELFFGEGSRLTVL.